The T cell receptor (beta chain) described here comes from a study of T cell repertoires in cytomegalovirus infection. Turning to the study itself: Through public TCR beta signatures, both CMV infection and matching HLA type were indicated.

Ten or more counts support this clonotype. The antigen is unknown. General observations from the study: Dominating the ex vivo response were TCR beta clonotypes that were CMV-specific and HLA-C-restricted. Carriers of CMV and the relevant HLA type were discriminated by public TCR beta frequency.

TCRdb analysed the reads with MiXCR anew, one entry per CDR3 protein. The sample comprises more than 300,000 distinct CDR3 sequences, just under 35% of which are singletons, and roughly 13% rests with the top ten. V dropped 1 base and J dropped 0 bases, with 9 bases sitting between them. The CDR3 loop spans 15 amino acids. From germline, CDR1 is SGHTA and CDR2 FQGNSA. The V call is TRBV7-2, the J call TRBJ1-2; D unclear. The clonotype originates from a human donor in good health (CMV status not recorded). Some clones in this sample may be carry-over from other donors' samples. The sequencing here drew on cultured PBMCs, taken from culture after CMV antigen stimulation. The CDR3 loop is CASSLGRASNYGYTF. CDR3 DNA sequence: TGTGCCAGCAGCTTAGGGAGAGCCTCTAACTATGGCTACACCTTC.